This TCR beta chain is from a study of vaccination and CD4 T cells after COVID-19. This clonotype turned up a few times. Its target is not known. Cultured CD4+ T cells had their DNA profiled by the Oncomine TCR Beta short-read assay. TCRdb used MiXCR to reprocess the PCR reads, holding one entry per CDR3 protein. The sample consists of 7,000 to 9,000 distinct CDR3 sequences, 55% to 60% of them appearing once. Treatment: roughly 10-day PBMC culture with coronavirus spike peptide pools or control peptides (ViraFEST assay). J was trimmed by 8 bases and V by 6 bases; bases with no gene match: 8. Germline V gene sequence: CDR1 DFQATT, CDR2 SNEGSKA (reference sequence). The CDR3 has 13 residues.

Input material: CD4+ T cells from blood, cultured in vitro. The TCR was taken from a human donor who had recovered from COVID-19. The chain joins TRBV20-1 to TRBJ1-2; TRBD1 aligns across 11 bases. CDR3 region: CSARGDRGYGYTF. CDR3 nucleotide sequence: TGCAGTGCCAGGGGGGACAGGGGGTACGGCTACACCTTC.